This T cell receptor beta chain was identified during a study of blood T cell repertoires in COVID-19. Study context: The samples span acute and convalescent COVID-19 from the United States, Italy and Spain. Sample material is recorded as cDNA or gDNA derived from T cells, B-cell-depleted T cells, or PBMCs.

The CDR3 runs to 13 residues. Trimming cost V 10 bases and J 8 bases, with 15 bases left between them. CDR1 is ENHRY and CDR2 is SYGVKD in the germline V gene. In the source study's methods: Amplifying reference gene primers gave estimates of nucleated cell counts. Sequenced by immunoSEQ multiplex PCR; TCRdb stores in-frame clones only, minus some. V and J calls and clone size are copied from that table; D and trimming were computed from the DNA. The sample comprises 65,000 to 85,000 clones, approximately 92% of which are singletons, and less than 9% rests with the top ten. The sequencing sample was made of peripheral blood. The chain recombines TRBV10-3 with TRBJ1-6; the D gene is possibly TRBD1 (5 bases). The clonotype originates from a human donor in a cohort sampled during active COVID-19. In nucleotides, the CDR3 is TGTGCCACCCAAGGGGAAGGGGATTCACCCCTCCACTTT. This gives the protein CATQGEGDSPLHF.